Below are 23 T cell receptor beta chains sequenced from a single sample in a study of T-cell reconstitution after alpha-beta-depleted transplantation in children. It was with unique molecular identifiers that the TCRbeta library was prepared. TCRdb itself ran the PCR reads through MiXCR, one entry per CDR3 protein. The data hold hundreds of thousands of distinct CDR3 sequences, with approximately 20% observed a single time. Sequencing used PBMCs from the stem cell graft donor, obtained from the stem cell graft. The receptors originated from a human donor who donated a stem cell graft to a child with acute lymphoblastic leukemia.

V is TRBV19 and J is TRBJ1-5; D call uncertain. V dropped 5 bases and J dropped 1 base, with 12 bases sitting between them. CDR3 length: 15 residues. Germline-derived CDR1 and CDR2 are LNHDA and SQIVND (reference sequence). As DNA, the CDR3 is TGTGCCAGTAGTTCCCTCCCCCAGAGCAATCAGCCCCAGCATTTT. This codes for CASSSLPQSNQPQHF.

This clonotype was recorded a few times. CDR3 in DNA: TGTGCCAGCAGCCAAGTCTTCCCTAGAGACAGGGAGCGCATTCAGTACTTC. Residues: CASSQVFPRDRERIQYF. The chain uses TRBV3-1 and TRBJ2-4; 7 nucleotides line up with TRBD1. The CDR3 loop spans 17 amino acids. Trimming cost V 1 base and J 9 bases; bases outside gene matches: 15. Germline values: CDR1 LGHDT, CDR2 YNNKEL (reference sequence).

This clonotype was found many times. The rearrangement uses TRBV7-8 and TRBJ1-4, with no clear D. Germline V gives CDR1 SGHVS, CDR2 FQNEAQ. The V and J ends lost 1 base and 8 bases respectively, with 11 bases between them. The CDR3 has 14 residues. The CDR3 sequence: CASSLVIRWEKLFF. In nucleotides, the CDR3 is TGTGCCAGCAGCTTAGTAATACGGTGGGAAAAACTGTTTTTT.

The V and J genes are TRBV5-6 and TRBJ2-7; D may be TRBD1 (5 bases). The CDR3 extends over 14 amino acids. V was trimmed by 4 bases and J by 2 bases, leaving 13 bases between them. Germline assignment: CDR1 SGHDT and CDR2 YYEEEE. CDR3 sequence: CASSPNQDTYEQYF. CDR3 bases: TGTGCCAGCAGCCCGAACCAGGACACCTACGAGCAGTACTTC.

This clonotype was recorded a few times. CDR3 residues: CASSLSTGQETQYF. For the CDR3, the DNA is TGTGCCAGCAGCTTAAGTACGGGACAAGAGACCCAGTACTTC. J is TRBJ2-5 and V is TRBV7-8; the D gene is possibly TRBD2 (5 bases). This CDR3 has 14 residues. The V gene lost 2 bases and the J gene lost 2 bases, with 9 bases spanning the gap. CDR1 is SGHVS and CDR2 is FQNEAQ in the germline V gene.

The chain recombines TRBV3-1 with TRBJ2-1; D possibly uses TRBD1 or TRBD2 (5 bases each). Germline V gives CDR1 LGHDT, CDR2 YNNKEL (reference sequence). The CDR3 extends over 13 amino acids. Trimming took off 1 base at V and 9 bases at J, with 10 bases between the two ends. CDR3 DNA: TGTGCCAGCAGCCAAGGGGCAGGGACTGAGCAGTTCTTC. Translating gives CASSQGAGTEQFF.

This sequence joins TRBV27 and TRBJ2-7; possible D gene TRBD1, 7 bases. The CDR3 is 13 amino acids. Germline assignment: CDR1 MNHEY and CDR2 SMNVEV (reference sequence). V gave up 3 bases and J gave up 7 bases, with 13 bases separating them. CDR3 sequence reads: CASSFDRAGEQYF. The CDR3 nucleotides read TGTGCCAGCAGTTTCGACAGGGCGGGAGAGCAGTACTTC.

This chain uses TRBV7-3 with TRBJ2-3, with a tentative D call TRBD2 (6 bases). The V gene lost 8 bases and the J gene lost 2 bases, with 38 bases spanning the gap. Per germline, CDR1 SGHTA and CDR2 FQGTGA. The length of the CDR3 is 22 residues. The CDR3 region is CASRHGGAATPKISSNTDTQYF. CDR3 DNA sequence: TGTGCCAGCCGCCACGGGGGAGCGGCCACACCAAAGATCTCAAGTAACACAGATACGCAGTATTTT.

This clonotype appeared a few times. This sequence joins TRBV5-6 and TRBJ2-1; D not certain. The length of the CDR3 is 17 residues. V was trimmed by 2 bases and J by 4 bases, leaving 19 bases between them. Germline V lookup: CDR1 SGHDT, CDR2 YYEEEE. The CDR3 loop reads CASSFDFGVRVYNEQFF. DNA for the CDR3: TGTGCCAGCAGCTTTGATTTCGGAGTCAGAGTTTACAATGAGCAGTTCTTC.

In this sample, this clonotype turned up many times. The chain combines TRBV6-6 with TRBJ1-1; D is undetermined. The CDR3 is 13 amino acids. The germline V and J ends were trimmed by 0 bases and 7 bases, with 9 bases remaining between them. CDR1 is MNHNY, CDR2 SVGAGI, per germline (reference sequence). The DNA for the CDR3 is TGTGCCAGCAGTTACTCGGCGCCCGGTGAAGCTTTCTTT. Protein product: CASSYSAPGEAFF.

Only a few counts were recorded for this clonotype. This chain connects TRBV11-2 to TRBJ2-5; 11 nucleotides line up with TRBD2. Germline-derived CDR1 and CDR2 are SGHAT and FQNNGV. The CDR3 extends over 18 amino acids. J gave up 1 base and V 5 bases, and 12 bases lay outside the gene matches. CDR3 loop: CASSQIAVAGGVQETQYF. CDR3 in DNA: TGTGCCAGCAGCCAGATAGCAGTAGCGGGGGGGGTCCAAGAGACCCAGTACTTC.

This clonotype occurred a few times. The CDR3 here is CAWSIPNGGPQHF. DNA of the CDR3: TGTGCCTGGAGTATACCGAACGGGGGGCCCCAGCATTTT. This chain uses TRBV30 with TRBJ1-5, with D tentatively TRBD1 (5 bases). Germline V gene sequence: CDR1 GTSNPN, CDR2 SVGIG (reference sequence). Trimming stripped 2 bases from V and 9 bases from J, with 14 bases between. This CDR3 spans 13 amino acids.

This clonotype was observed a handful of times. The rearrangement joins TRBV5-1 to TRBJ2-7; 9 bases map to TRBD1. V dropped 0 bases and J dropped 3; count of bases not matched to a gene: 7. The CDR3 has 16 amino acids. Germline V lookup: CDR1 SGHRS, CDR2 YFSETQ. CDR3 nucleotides: TGCGCCAGCAGCTTGGCAACAGGGGGCGCCGGCTACGAGCAGTACTTC. This gives the protein CASSLATGGAGYEQYF.

This clonotype occurred once. This chain joins TRBV9 and TRBJ2-3, with TRBD2 matching over 8 bases. The CDR3 runs to 16 residues. Germline loops: CDR1 SGDLS, CDR2 YYNGEE. The ends lost 2 bases at V and 1 base at J; junction bases unmatched: 6. DNA of the CDR3: TGTGCCAGCAGCGTTAGCGGGAAGGTCGGCACAGATACGCAGTATTTT. Translating it yields CASSVSGKVGTDTQYF.

The V call is TRBV10-3, the J call TRBJ1-1; D not resolved. Germline loops: CDR1 ENHRY, CDR2 SYGVKD. Trimming shortened V by 4 bases and J by 11 bases, and 14 bases separated the two germline ends. The CDR3 runs to 12 residues. The DNA of the CDR3 is TGTGCCATCAGTGGGCAGCCGGAAGCCGCTTTCTTT. Amino acid sequence: CAISGQPEAAFF.

The rearrangement uses TRBV28 and TRBJ1-1, with D uncertain. CDR3 length: 13 amino acids. Germline lookup yields CDR1 MDHEN and CDR2 SYDVKM. The V end lost 4 bases, the J end lost 6 bases, and 12 bases lay between the germline ends. CDR3 region: CASSSYPIAEAFF. For the CDR3, the DNA is TGTGCCAGCAGTTCATATCCGATCGCTGAAGCTTTCTTT. Combining the CDR3 with reference TRBV28 and TRBJ1-1 gives the whole variable domain DVKVTQSSRYLVKRTGEKVFLECVQDMDHENMFWYRQDPGLGLRLIYFSYDVKMKEKGDIPEGYSVSREKKERFSLILESASTNQTSMYLCASSSYPIAEAFFGQGTRLTVV.

The sample holds a few counts of this clonotype. The J gene is TRBJ2-1, the V gene TRBV30, with D maybe TRBD2 (6 bases). Looked up from germline, CDR1 is GTSNPN and CDR2 is SVGIG (reference sequence). V was cut by 4 bases and J by 8 bases, with 21 bases left in between. The CDR3 has 15 amino acids. CDR3 region: CAWTEEGAGDDEQFF. The CDR3 coding sequence is TGTGCCTGGACCGAAGAGGGAGCGGGTGATGATGAGCAGTTCTTC.

V is TRBV19 and J is TRBJ1-2; 8 bases are shared with TRBD1. Per the germline V gene, CDR1 is LNHDA and CDR2 is SQIVND (reference sequence). V shed 5 bases, J shed 8 bases, and the junction held 13 bases outside the gene matches. The CDR3 contains 15 residues. CDR3 DNA: TGTGCCAGTAGTCTCAACACCGGGACAGGAAGGGGCTACACCTTC. It is translated as CASSLNTGTGRGYTF.

In its sample, this clonotype was seen a few times. V is TRBV9 and J is TRBJ2-2, with D possibly being TRBD2 (6 bases). This CDR3 has 15 residues. Germline V gives CDR1 SGDLS, CDR2 YYNGEE. V lost 2 bases and J lost 7, with 15 bases in between. The CDR3 bases are TGTGCCAGCAGCGTGGAGGGCCGCCCTCTCGGGGAGCTGTTTTTT. Its protein product is CASSVEGRPLGELFF.

This clonotype occurred a few times. The chain links TRBV5-4 to TRBJ2-1, with 7 bases fitting TRBD2. The V gene's germline CDR1 is SGHNT and CDR2 YYREEE (reference sequence). Losses at the gene ends were 3 bases for V and 7 bases for J; bases not matched to a gene: 10. This CDR3 has 15 amino acids. DNA of the CDR3: TGTGCCAGCAGCTATCCGGGGGGTGGGAGGAATGAGCAGTTCTTC. Protein product: CASSYPGGGRNEQFF.

This clonotype turned up a few times. The chain recombines TRBV27 with TRBJ1-5; D perhaps matches TRBD1 (6 bases). V was clipped by 6 bases and J by 6 bases, with 9 bases between them. The CDR3 runs 12 residues. Per germline, CDR1 MNHEY and CDR2 SMNVEV (reference sequence). The CDR3 nucleotides read TGTGCCAGCAGAACAGGGCCTCAGCCCCAGCATTTT. Encoded protein: CASRTGPQPQHF.

The rearrangement uses TRBV5-1 and TRBJ1-1, with D unclear. The ends were cut back, 2 bases at V and 1 base at J, with 21 bases in the middle. The CDR3 contains 18 residues. Germline CDR1 reads SGHRS; CDR2 reads YFSETQ. The CDR3 sequence: CASSLNPTPLKGNTEAFF. CDR3 nucleotide sequence: TGCGCCAGCAGCTTAAACCCGACTCCTCTAAAGGGGAACACTGAAGCTTTCTTT.

In this sample, this clonotype turned up a few times. CDR3 sequence (DNA): TGTGCCAGCTCACCTGCAGTTATGAACACTGAAGCTTTCTTT. Its translation is CASSPAVMNTEAFF. The rearrangement links TRBV18 to TRBJ1-1; no reliable D call. This CDR3 is 14 amino acids long. V shed 3 bases and J shed 0 bases, with 8 bases lying between them. The V gene's germline CDR1 is KGHSH and CDR2 LQKENI.